A single sample gave rise to the 27 T cell receptor beta chains below, sequenced in a study of T cell clones after liver transplantation. Only in-frame clones appear in the TCRdb table, and some are missing; sequencing was by immunoSEQ multiplex PCR. Counted here are roughly 100,000 clones, about 88% occurring once; the ten biggest clones make up about 2.8%. The material was CD4+ T cells from blood, obtained approximately 45 months after liver transplant. The receptors here all came from a human patient who received a liver transplant. Some T cells may originate from the graft donor.

The V and J genes are TRBV5-5 and TRBJ1-2; D is unresolved. The CDR3 loop spans 14 amino acids. Between the trimmed V and J ends, which lost 0 bases and 3 bases, there was a span of 9 bases. Germline-derived CDR1 and CDR2 are SGHKS and YYEKEE (reference sequence). CDR3 region: CASSLASGHYGYTF. CDR3 DNA: TGTGCCAGCAGCTTGGCCTCAGGCCACTATGGCTACACCTTC.

This sequence joins TRBV10-3 and TRBJ1-1; D remains ambiguous. The V end was cut by 0 bases, the J end by 7 bases, with 12 bases between. Germline CDR1 ENHRY, CDR2 SYGVKD. The CDR3 totals 14 residues. CDR3 nucleotide sequence: TGTGCCATCAGTGAGTCACCCGGGCGGAGTGAAGCTTTCTTT. Translation: CAISESPGRSEAFF.

The J gene is TRBJ2-1, the V gene TRBV9, with 7 positions matching TRBD1. Germline CDR1 SGDLS, CDR2 YYNGEE. The CDR3 is 12 residues long. Losses at the gene ends were 2 bases for V and 10 bases for J; bases not matched to a gene: 3. CDR3 bases: TGTGCCAGCAGCGTGACAGGGTACGAGCAGTTCTTC. It yields the protein CASSVTGYEQFF.

The J gene is TRBJ2-1, the V gene TRBV15, with 11 bases lining up with TRBD2. The CDR3 is made up of 18 amino acids. J gave up 3 bases and V 2 bases, and 9 bases lay outside the gene matches. From germline, CDR1 is LNHNV and CDR2 YYDKDF (reference sequence). The CDR3 DNA sequence: TGTGCCACCAGCAGAAACCCCCTAGCGGGGGGATACTACAATGAGCAGTTCTTC. This gives the protein CATSRNPLAGGYYNEQFF.

V and J are TRBV19 and TRBJ1-6; D gene uncertain. The CDR3 totals 15 residues. V gave up 3 bases and J gave up 0 bases, with 6 bases separating them. The germline V gene has CDR1 LNHDA and CDR2 SQIVND (reference sequence). The CDR3 DNA is TGTGCCAGTAGTATGGCGAGCTCCTATAATTCACCCCTCCACTTT. Its protein product is CASSMASSYNSPLHF.

The table lists this clone with a few counts. The V gene is TRBV5-1, the J gene TRBJ2-1, with 8 bases lining up with TRBD2. The CDR3 spans 13 residues. Germline CDR1 is SGHRS and CDR2 is YFSETQ. Trimming took 4 bases from V and 7 from J; bases not matched to a gene: 4. CDR3 sequence: CASSPAGGNEQFF. CDR3 coding DNA: TGCGCCAGCAGCCCCGCGGGGGGTAATGAGCAGTTCTTC.

The V call is TRBV5-6, the J call TRBJ1-4; 9 bases map to TRBD1. The CDR3 spans 16 residues. J was trimmed by 6 bases and V by 0 bases; bases with no gene match: 6. The germline gives CDR1 SGHDT, CDR2 YYEEEE. CDR3 loop: CASSLGRDRVDEKLFF. The DNA of the CDR3 is TGTGCCAGCAGCTTGGGGCGGGACAGGGTCGATGAAAAACTGTTTTTT.

The chain recombines TRBV7-2 with TRBJ1-1; D gene ambiguous. V lost 1 base, J lost 9 bases, and 12 bases lay in between. The CDR3 is 13 residues long. Germline loops: CDR1 SGHTA, CDR2 FQGNSA. CDR3 loop: CASSLEASTQAFF. CDR3 DNA: TGTGCCAGCAGCTTAGAAGCCAGTACGCAAGCTTTCTTT.

This chain uses TRBV6-1 with TRBJ2-3; 7 positions agree with TRBD2. CDR3 length: 14 residues. V was pared by 3 bases and J by 5 bases, with 5 bases of the junction left unmatched. CDR1 is MNHNS and CDR2 is SASEGT in the germline V gene. For the CDR3, the DNA is TGTGCCAGCAGTGAGCGGGAGTGGCTAGATACGCAGTATTTT. It codes for CASSEREWLDTQYF.

This sequence joins TRBV6-1 and TRBJ1-1, with a tentative D call TRBD1 (5 bases). V shed 6 bases and J shed 5 bases, with 10 bases lying between them. This CDR3 is built from 12 residues. From germline, CDR1 is MNHNS and CDR2 SASEGT. CDR3 bases: TGTGCCAGCAGCCACGGGGGGACTGAAGCTTTCTTT. It translates to CASSHGGTEAFF.

This sequence joins TRBV6-6 and TRBJ1-2; TRBD1 might be the D (6 bases). CDR3 length: 15 residues. V lost 6 bases and J 4 bases, leaving 18 bases between the germline ends. Per germline, CDR1 MNHNY and CDR2 SVGAGI (reference sequence). CDR3 sequence: CASSLSGGGGYGYTF. DNA for the CDR3: TGTGCCAGCAGCTTAAGTGGGGGAGGGGGCTATGGCTACACCTTC.

J is TRBJ2-1 and V is TRBV2; 9 bases map to TRBD2. Germline V gene lookup returns CDR1 SNHLY and CDR2 FYNNEI. The CDR3 has 15 amino acids. V lost 3 bases and J lost 4; bases outside the gene matches: 4. The CDR3 loop reads CASSEKRGDYNEQFF. The CDR3 DNA is TGTGCCAGCAGTGAGAAGCGGGGGGATTACAATGAGCAGTTCTTC.

This CDR3 is CASLSFGGYEQYF. DNA of the CDR3: TGTGCCAGCCTTTCCTTCGGGGGATACGAGCAGTACTTC. The chain joins TRBV6-1 to TRBJ2-7; tentatively, D is TRBD2 (6 bases). The CDR3 runs 13 residues. V dropped 8 bases and J dropped 4 bases, with 15 bases sitting between them. The germline V gene has CDR1 MNHNS and CDR2 SASEGT.

V usage is TRBV18 and J usage is TRBJ2-1; TRBD2 matches 10 bases. CDR3 length equals 18 residues. The V gene's germline CDR1 is KGHSH and CDR2 LQKENI. V lost 4 bases, J lost 7 bases, and 16 bases stayed unmatched. CDR3 DNA: TGTGCCAGCTCACTGCCTCTAGCGGGGGCCTGGGTTCGGAATGAGCAGTTCTTC. Translated: CASSLPLAGAWVRNEQFF.

The genes are TRBV30 and TRBJ2-2, with D unclear. CDR3 length equals 13 residues. Trimming pared 4 bases from V and 4 bases from J, leaving 10 bases between. Germline CDR1 is GTSNPN and CDR2 is SVGIG (reference sequence). CDR3: CAWTRVTTGELFF. CDR3 coding DNA: TGTGCCTGGACCCGGGTAACCACCGGGGAGCTGTTTTTT.

This clone was seen only a few times. In nucleotides, the CDR3 is TGTGCCAGTAGTCCGCCGACAGGGTTCTCTTACAATGAGCAGTTCTTC. Amino acids: CASSPPTGFSYNEQFF. V is TRBV19 and J is TRBJ2-1; 7 bases are a match to TRBD1. Trimming at V came to 5 bases and at J to 4 bases, leaving 11 bases not matched to a gene. Per the germline V gene, CDR1 is LNHDA and CDR2 is SQIVND (reference sequence). The CDR3 is 16 residues long.

V gene TRBV7-2 combines with J gene TRBJ1-4; D is unclear. The germline V and J ends were trimmed by 3 bases and 3 bases, with 11 bases remaining between them. Germline values: CDR1 SGHTA, CDR2 FQGNSA. The CDR3 covers 15 residues. CDR3 nucleotide sequence: TGTGCCAGCAGCTTGAAAAGCCCGTCTAATGAAAAACTGTTTTTT. Translating gives CASSLKSPSNEKLFF. The entire variable domain, with the rest obtained from reference TRBV7-2 and TRBJ1-4, is as follows: GAGVSQSPSNKVTEKGKDVELRCDPISGHTALYWYRQSLGQGLEFLIYFQGNSAPDKSGLPSDRFSAERTGGSVSTLTIQRTQQEDSAVYLCASSLKSPSNEKLFFGSGTQLSVL.

The chain links TRBV7-9 to TRBJ1-1, with D uncertain. Germline V gene sequence: CDR1 SEHNR, CDR2 FQNEAQ (reference sequence). V was pared by 2 bases and J by 11 bases, with 9 bases between. The CDR3 sequence is 11 residues long. The CDR3 DNA sequence: TGTGCCAGCAGCTTACCGTTTTTGGCTTTCTTT. It yields the protein CASSLPFLAFF.

This rearrangement joins TRBV19 to TRBJ2-5; the match to TRBD2 covers 7 bases. The CDR3 totals 13 residues. Trimming removed 3 bases from V and 2 bases from J; junction bases left unmatched: 0. Germline loops: CDR1 LNHDA, CDR2 SQIVND (reference sequence). The CDR3 bases are TGTGCCAGTAGTATGGGACTACAAGAGACCCAGTACTTC. This encodes CASSMGLQETQYF. The full variable domain, its missing parts supplied by reference TRBV19 and TRBJ2-5, is DGGITQSPKYLFRKEGQNVTLSCEQNLNHDAMYWYRQDPGQGLRLIYYSQIVNDFQKGDIAEGYSVSREKKESFPLTVTSAQKNPTAFYLCASSMGLQETQYFGPGTRLLVL.

As DNA, the CDR3 is TGTGCCTGGAGTAGCTGGGGGAGGCAAGAGACCCAGTACTTC. Protein sequence: CAWSSWGRQETQYF. This sequence joins TRBV30 and TRBJ2-5, with TRBD2 as a possible D gene (6 bases). Germline V gives CDR1 GTSNPN, CDR2 SVGIG (reference sequence). The CDR3 totals 14 residues. Trimming shortened V by 2 bases and J by 2 bases, and 12 bases separated the two germline ends.

V is TRBV10-3 and J is TRBJ2-4; 10 bases map to TRBD1. Germline V gives CDR1 ENHRY, CDR2 SYGVKD. With 0 bases clipped from V and 1 base from J, the junction kept 3 bases outside the gene matches. The CDR3 covers 17 residues. As DNA, the CDR3 is TGTGCCATCAGTGAGTCGGGACAGGGGAGTGCCAAAAACATTCAGTACTTC. Its protein is CAISESGQGSAKNIQYF.

The chain combines TRBV5-1 with TRBJ2-5; 7 positions match TRBD1. The CDR3 has 14 amino acids. Germline trimming cut 3 bases from V and 5 bases from J; bases unmatched to any gene: 7. In germline, CDR1 is SGHRS, CDR2 YFSETQ. CDR3 protein: CASSSGTAIETQYF. CDR3 nucleotides: TGCGCCAGCAGCTCCGGGACAGCGATCGAGACCCAGTACTTC.

This clone was seen many times. CDR3 loop: CASSLVPPGNTEAFF. The CDR3 DNA is TGTGCCAGCAGCTTAGTACCCCCGGGGAACACTGAAGCTTTCTTT. V is TRBV7-9 and J is TRBJ1-1; D uncertain. The CDR3 extends over 15 amino acids. Per germline, CDR1 SEHNR and CDR2 FQNEAQ (reference sequence). V lost 1 base and J 1 base, leaving 10 bases between the germline ends.

The sample holds one count of this clone. The genes are TRBV5-1 and TRBJ2-1; D possibly corresponds to TRBD2 (7 bases). Germline CDR1 and CDR2: SGHRS and YFSETQ. V lost 0 bases, J lost 2 bases, and 12 bases lay in between. The CDR3 runs to 16 residues. The CDR3, as DNA: TGCGCCAGCAGCTTGGGTGACGGGGGGCCCTACAATGAGCAGTTCTTC. Protein: CASSLGDGGPYNEQFF.

This sequence joins TRBV5-1 and TRBJ2-7; TRBD1 aligns across 8 bases. The CDR3 length is 17 residues. Germline V CDR1 and CDR2: SGHRS, YFSETQ. With V trimmed by 4 bases and J by 0 bases, 12 bases remained unmatched. The CDR3 sequence: CASSPQTQGAVSYEQYF. CDR3 DNA sequence: TGCGCCAGCAGCCCCCAGACGCAGGGGGCGGTCTCCTACGAGCAGTACTTC.

The chain links TRBV5-1 to TRBJ2-7; 10 bases line up with TRBD2. Trimming took 2 bases from V and 2 from J; bases not matched to a gene: 4. The CDR3 loop spans 15 amino acids. The V gene's germline CDR1 is SGHRS and CDR2 YFSETQ. The CDR3 DNA reads as TGCGCCAGCAGCTTTGGGACTAGCGCACCCTACGAGCAGTACTTC. This gives the protein CASSFGTSAPYEQYF.

Here the CDR3 DNA reads TGTGCCAGCAGCTTCTCCCCAGGGTTGTACACTGAAGCTTTCTTT. Translation: CASSFSPGLYTEAFF. The rearrangement uses TRBV11-2 and TRBJ1-1; TRBD1 is a possible D gene (5 bases). This CDR3 spans 15 amino acids. Trimming cost V 3 bases and J 3 bases, with 14 bases left between them. Per the germline V gene, CDR1 is SGHAT and CDR2 is FQNNGV.